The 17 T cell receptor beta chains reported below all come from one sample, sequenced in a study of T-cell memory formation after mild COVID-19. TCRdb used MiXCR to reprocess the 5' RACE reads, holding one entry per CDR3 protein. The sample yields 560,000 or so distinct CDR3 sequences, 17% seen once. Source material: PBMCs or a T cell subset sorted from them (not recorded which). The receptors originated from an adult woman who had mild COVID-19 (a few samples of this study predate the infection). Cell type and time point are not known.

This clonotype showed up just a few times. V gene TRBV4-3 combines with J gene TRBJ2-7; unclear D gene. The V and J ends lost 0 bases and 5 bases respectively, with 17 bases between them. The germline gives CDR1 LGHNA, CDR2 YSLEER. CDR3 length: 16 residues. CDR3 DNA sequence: TGCGCCAGCAGCCAAGATCGATGGGAACTCCGGGACGAGCAGTACTTC. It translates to CASSQDRWELRDEQYF.

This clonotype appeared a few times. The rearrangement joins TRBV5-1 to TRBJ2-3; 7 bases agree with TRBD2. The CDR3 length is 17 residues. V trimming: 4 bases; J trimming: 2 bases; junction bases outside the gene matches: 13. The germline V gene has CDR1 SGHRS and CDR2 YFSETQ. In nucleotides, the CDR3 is TGCGCCAGCAGCCTCCTAACTGAGCGGGGATTCACAGATACGCAGTATTTT. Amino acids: CASSLLTERGFTDTQYF.

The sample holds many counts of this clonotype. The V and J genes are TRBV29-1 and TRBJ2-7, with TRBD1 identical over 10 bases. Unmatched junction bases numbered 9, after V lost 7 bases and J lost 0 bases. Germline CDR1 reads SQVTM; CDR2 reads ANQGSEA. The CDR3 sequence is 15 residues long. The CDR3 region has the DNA TGCAGCGCCCGGGACAGGGGATCGAGCTCCTACGAGCAGTACTTC. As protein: CSARDRGSSSYEQYF.

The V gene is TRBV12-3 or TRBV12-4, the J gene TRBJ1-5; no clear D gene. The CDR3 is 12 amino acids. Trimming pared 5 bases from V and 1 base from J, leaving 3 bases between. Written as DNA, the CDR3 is TGTGCCAGCAGTGGGAGCAATCAGCCCCAGCATTTT. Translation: CASSGSNQPQHF.

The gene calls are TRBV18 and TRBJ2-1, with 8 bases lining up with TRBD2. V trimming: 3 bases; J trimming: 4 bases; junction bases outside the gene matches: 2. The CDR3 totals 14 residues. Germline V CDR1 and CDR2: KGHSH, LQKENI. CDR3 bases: TGTGCCAGCTCACCGATAGCGGGGTACAATGAGCAGTTCTTC. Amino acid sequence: CASSPIAGYNEQFF.

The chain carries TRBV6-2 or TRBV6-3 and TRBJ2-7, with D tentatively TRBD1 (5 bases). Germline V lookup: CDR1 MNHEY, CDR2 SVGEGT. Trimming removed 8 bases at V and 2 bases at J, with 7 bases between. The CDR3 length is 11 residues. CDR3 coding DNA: TGTGCCAGCGGACATACCTACGAGCAGTACTTC. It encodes CASGHTYEQYF.

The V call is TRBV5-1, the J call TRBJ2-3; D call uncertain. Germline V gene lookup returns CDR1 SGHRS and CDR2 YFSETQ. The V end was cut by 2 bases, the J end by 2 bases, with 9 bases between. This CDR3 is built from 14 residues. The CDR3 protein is CASSLQRSTDTQYF. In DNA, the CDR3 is TGCGCCAGCAGCTTACAGCGTTCCACAGATACGCAGTATTTT.

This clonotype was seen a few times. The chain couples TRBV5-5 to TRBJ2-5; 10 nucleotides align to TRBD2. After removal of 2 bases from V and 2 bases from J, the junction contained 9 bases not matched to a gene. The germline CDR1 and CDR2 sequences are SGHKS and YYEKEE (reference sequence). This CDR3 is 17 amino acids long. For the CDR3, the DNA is TGTGCCAGCAGCTTACAACTAGCGGGGTTATCTCAAGAGACCCAGTACTTC. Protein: CASSLQLAGLSQETQYF.

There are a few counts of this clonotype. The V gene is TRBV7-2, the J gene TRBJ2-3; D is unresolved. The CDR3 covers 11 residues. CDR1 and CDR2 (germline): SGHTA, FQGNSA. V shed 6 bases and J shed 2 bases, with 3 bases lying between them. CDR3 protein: CASRHTDTQYF. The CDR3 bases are TGTGCCAGCAGACACACAGATACGCAGTATTTT.

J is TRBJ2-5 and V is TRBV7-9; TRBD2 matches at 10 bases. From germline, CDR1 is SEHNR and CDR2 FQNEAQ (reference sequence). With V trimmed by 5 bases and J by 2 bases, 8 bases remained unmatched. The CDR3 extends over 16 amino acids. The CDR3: CASSGPLAGPQETQYF. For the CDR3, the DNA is TGTGCCAGCAGCGGCCCACTAGCGGGGCCACAAGAGACCCAGTACTTC. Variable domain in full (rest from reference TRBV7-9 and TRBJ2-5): DTGVSQNPRHKITKRGQNVTFRCDPISEHNRLYWYRQTLGQGPEFLTYFQNEAQLEKSRLLSDRFSAERPKGSFSTLEIQRTEQGDSAMYLCASSGPLAGPQETQYFGPGTRLLVL.

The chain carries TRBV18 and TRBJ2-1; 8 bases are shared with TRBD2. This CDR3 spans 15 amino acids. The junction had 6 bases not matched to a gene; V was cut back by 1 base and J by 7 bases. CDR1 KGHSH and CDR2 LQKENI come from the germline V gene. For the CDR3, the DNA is TGTGCCAGCTCACCACTAACTAGCGGCGCGAATGAGCAGTTCTTC. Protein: CASSPLTSGANEQFF.

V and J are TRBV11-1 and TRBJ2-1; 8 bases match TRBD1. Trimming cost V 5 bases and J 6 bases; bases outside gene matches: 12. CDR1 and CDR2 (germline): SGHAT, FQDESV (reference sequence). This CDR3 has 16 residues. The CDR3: CASSRIVGQGSNEQFF. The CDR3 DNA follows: TGTGCCAGCAGCAGAATTGTCGGACAGGGCTCCAATGAGCAGTTCTTC.

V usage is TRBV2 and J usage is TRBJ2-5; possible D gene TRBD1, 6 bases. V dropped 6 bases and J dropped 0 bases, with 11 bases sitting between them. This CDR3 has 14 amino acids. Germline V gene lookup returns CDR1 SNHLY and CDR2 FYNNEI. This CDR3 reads CASRDQGNQETQYF. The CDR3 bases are TGTGCCAGCAGAGACCAGGGGAACCAAGAGACCCAGTACTTC.

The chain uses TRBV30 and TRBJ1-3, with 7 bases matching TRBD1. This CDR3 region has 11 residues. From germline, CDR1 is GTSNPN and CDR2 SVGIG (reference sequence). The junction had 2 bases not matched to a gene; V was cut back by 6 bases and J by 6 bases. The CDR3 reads CACDRVNTIYF. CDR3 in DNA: TGTGCCTGCGACAGGGTAAACACCATATATTTT.

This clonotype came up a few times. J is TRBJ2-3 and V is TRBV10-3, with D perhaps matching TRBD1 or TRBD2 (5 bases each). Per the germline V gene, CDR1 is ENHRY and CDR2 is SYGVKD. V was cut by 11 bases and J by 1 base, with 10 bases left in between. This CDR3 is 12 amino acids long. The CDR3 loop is CAARDGTDTQYF. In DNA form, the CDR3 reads TGTGCCGCGAGGGACGGCACAGATACGCAGTATTTT.

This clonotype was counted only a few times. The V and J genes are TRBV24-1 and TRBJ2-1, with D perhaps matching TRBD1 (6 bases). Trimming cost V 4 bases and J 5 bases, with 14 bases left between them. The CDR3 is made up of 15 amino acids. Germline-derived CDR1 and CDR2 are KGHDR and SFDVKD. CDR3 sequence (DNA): TGTGCCACCAGTGAGGGGGACACCCCCCACAATGAGCAGTTCTTC. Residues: CATSEGDTPHNEQFF.

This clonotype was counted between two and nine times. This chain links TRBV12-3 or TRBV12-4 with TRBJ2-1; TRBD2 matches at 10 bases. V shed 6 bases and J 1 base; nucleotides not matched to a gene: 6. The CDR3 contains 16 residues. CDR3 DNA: TGTGCCAGCAGGCCTTCAGCGGGAGGGTCCTACAATGAGCAGTTCTTC. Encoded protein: CASRPSAGGSYNEQFF.